This T cell receptor (beta chain) was captured by sequencing in a study of cytomegalovirus exposure and HLA in healthy donors. Across the study: Early released data had roughly 81 million unique TCRs, all coming from HLA-typed donors.

PCR was performed using 60 Vbeta and 13 Jbeta primers. Sequencing was performed with immunoSEQ multiplex PCR; in TCRdb, only in-frame clones are kept and a portion is missing. The repertoire table contains approximately 110,000 clones. As concerns this clone: Its antigen is still unknown.

Per germline, CDR1 SGHRS and CDR2 YFSETQ. J was trimmed by 3 bases and V by 3 bases; bases with no gene match: 8. This CDR3 spans 15 amino acids. All the people who gave samples were healthy bone marrow donors. Study findings and constraints: In a later analysis, V- and J-gene trimming of beta chains associated with a DCLRE1C missense variant, replicated independently. Per a prior analysis, the majority of TCR beta V segments were productive roughly 90% or roughly 30% of the time.

The V and J genes are TRBV5-1 and TRBJ2-5, with 7 bases identical to TRBD1. Sequencing used PBMCs. This TCR was sampled from a man aged 18 to 29 in good health and CMV-seronegative. Here the CDR3 DNA reads TGCGCCAGCAGCTCTGGGACCGGGACAGAAGAGACCCAGTACTTC. It translates to CASSSGTGTEETQYF.